The 3 T cell receptor beta chains listed next were all sequenced from one sample in a study of type 1 regulatory T cells. These TCRs are of unknown antigen specificity. TCRdb re-called the reads with MiXCR, one entry per CDR3 protein. The data hold about 65,000 distinct CDR3 sequences, with around 49% observed a single time. Sequencing was performed on cultured non-Tr1 T cells, either the whole culture or a sorted T cell fraction (not recorded which). The receptors derive from a human donor in good health.

This clonotype was found a few times. The V gene is TRBV6-5, the J gene TRBJ1-2; D call uncertain. The CDR3 is 14 amino acids. Trimming removed 2 bases at V and 4 bases at J, with 11 bases between. Germline CDR1 reads MNHEY; CDR2 reads SVGAGI. The DNA of the CDR3 is TGTGCCAGCAGTTACGTCGCCGGACCCTATGGCTACACCTTC. Translation gives CASSYVAGPYGYTF.

This chain uses TRBV6-1 with TRBJ2-1; 7 nucleotides match TRBD1. This CDR3 contains 14 residues. Trimming removed 6 bases from V and 3 bases from J; junction bases left unmatched: 5. Germline CDR1 MNHNS, CDR2 SASEGT. The CDR3 sequence is CASSPGTVYNEQFF. CDR3 DNA sequence: TGTGCCAGCAGCCCCGGGACAGTCTACAATGAGCAGTTCTTC.

The table lists this clonotype with a few counts. This chain connects TRBV27 to TRBJ1-1; tentative D call: TRBD1 (6 bases). In germline, CDR1 is MNHEY, CDR2 SMNVEV (reference sequence). CDR3 length: 13 residues. V was clipped by 1 base and J by 7 bases, with 10 bases between them. The CDR3 nucleotides are TGTGCCAGCAGTTTATGGGGGCCCTTTGAAGCTTTCTTT. Its protein product is CASSLWGPFEAFF.